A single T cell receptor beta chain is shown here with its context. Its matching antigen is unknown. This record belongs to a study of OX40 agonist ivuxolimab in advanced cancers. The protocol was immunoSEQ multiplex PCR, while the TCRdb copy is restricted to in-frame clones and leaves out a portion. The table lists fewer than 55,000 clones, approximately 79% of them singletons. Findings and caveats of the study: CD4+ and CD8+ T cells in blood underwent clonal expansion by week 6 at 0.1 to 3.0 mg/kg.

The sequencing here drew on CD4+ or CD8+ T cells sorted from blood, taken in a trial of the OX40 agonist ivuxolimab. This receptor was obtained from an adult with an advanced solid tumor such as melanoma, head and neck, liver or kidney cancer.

The DNA of the CDR3 is TGCGCCAGCACTGCAGCGTGGGATGAGCAGTTCTTC. As protein: CASTAAWDEQFF. The rearrangement links TRBV5-1 to TRBJ2-1; D gene ambiguous. The CDR3 runs 12 residues. Germline-derived CDR1 and CDR2 are SGHRS and YFSETQ. Trimming cost V 6 bases and J 8 bases, with 12 bases left between them.